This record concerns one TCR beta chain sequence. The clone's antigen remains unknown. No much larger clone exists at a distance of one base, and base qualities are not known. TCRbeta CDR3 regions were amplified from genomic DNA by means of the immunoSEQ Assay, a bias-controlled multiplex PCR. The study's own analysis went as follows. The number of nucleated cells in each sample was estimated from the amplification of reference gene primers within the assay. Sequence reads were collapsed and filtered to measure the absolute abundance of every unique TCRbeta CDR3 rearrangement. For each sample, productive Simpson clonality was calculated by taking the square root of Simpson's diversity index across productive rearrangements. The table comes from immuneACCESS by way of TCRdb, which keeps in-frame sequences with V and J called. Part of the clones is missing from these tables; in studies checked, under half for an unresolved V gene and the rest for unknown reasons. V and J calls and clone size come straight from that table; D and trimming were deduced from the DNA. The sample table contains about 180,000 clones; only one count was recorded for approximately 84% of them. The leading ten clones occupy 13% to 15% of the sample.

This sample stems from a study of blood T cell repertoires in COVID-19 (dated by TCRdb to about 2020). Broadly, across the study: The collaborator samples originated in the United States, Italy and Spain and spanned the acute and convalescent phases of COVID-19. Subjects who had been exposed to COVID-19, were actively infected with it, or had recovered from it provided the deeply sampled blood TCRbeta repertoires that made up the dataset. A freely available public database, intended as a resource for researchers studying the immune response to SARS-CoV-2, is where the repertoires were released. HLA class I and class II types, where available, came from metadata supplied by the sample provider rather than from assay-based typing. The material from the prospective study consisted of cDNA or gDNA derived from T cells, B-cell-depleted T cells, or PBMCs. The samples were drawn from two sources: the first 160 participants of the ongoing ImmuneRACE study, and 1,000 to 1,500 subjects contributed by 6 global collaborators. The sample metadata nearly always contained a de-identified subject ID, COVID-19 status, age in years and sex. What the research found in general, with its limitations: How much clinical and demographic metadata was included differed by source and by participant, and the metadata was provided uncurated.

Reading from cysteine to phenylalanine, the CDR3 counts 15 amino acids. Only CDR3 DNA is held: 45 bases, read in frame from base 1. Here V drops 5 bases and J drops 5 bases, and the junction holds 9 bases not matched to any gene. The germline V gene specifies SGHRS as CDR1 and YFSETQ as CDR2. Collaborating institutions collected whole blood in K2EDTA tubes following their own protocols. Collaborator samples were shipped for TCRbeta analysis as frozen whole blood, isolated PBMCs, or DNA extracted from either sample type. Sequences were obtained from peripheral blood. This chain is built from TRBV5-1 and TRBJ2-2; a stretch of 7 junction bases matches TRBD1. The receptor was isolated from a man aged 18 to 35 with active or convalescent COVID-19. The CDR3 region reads CASSSSGTVTGELFF. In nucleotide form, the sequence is TGCGCCAGCAGTTCATCCGGGACAGTTACCGGGGAGCTGTTTTTT.